Below, 27 T cell receptor beta chains from the same sample are listed, as sequenced in a study of blood T cell repertoires in COVID-19. Sequenced by immunoSEQ multiplex PCR; TCRdb stores in-frame clones only, minus some. The sample consists of 25,000 to 35,000 clones, roughly 84% of them appearing once. Sequencing was carried out using peripheral blood. Source of these receptors: a man in his sixties or seventies with active COVID-19.

There are a few counts of this clone. V usage is TRBV27 and J usage is TRBJ2-7; maybe TRBD2 (5 bases). Germline V CDR1 and CDR2: MNHEY, SMNVEV (reference sequence). The CDR3 loop spans 14 amino acids. V was shortened by 4 bases and J by 7 bases, with 17 bases between the two germline ends. The CDR3 region is CASSSGLGAKEQYF. CDR3 in DNA: TGTGCCAGCAGTTCGGGTTTGGGAGCGAAGGAGCAGTACTTC.

The V and J genes are TRBV30 and TRBJ2-1, with a possible D match to TRBD1 (6 bases). The CDR3 loop spans 15 amino acids. CDR1 is GTSNPN and CDR2 is SVGIG in the germline V gene (reference sequence). V lost 4 bases and J 4 bases, leaving 17 bases between the germline ends. The CDR3, as DNA: TGTGCCTGGACTGTGGGGGCCGCCTCATACAATGAGCAGTTCTTC. Translation: CAWTVGAASYNEQFF.

The V and J genes are TRBV21-1 and TRBJ2-1; TRBD2 was called by the table and not checked on the DNA. TRBV21-1 is labeled a pseudogene. The length of the CDR3 is 18 residues. The CDR3 nucleotides are TGTGCCAGCAGCAAATTGGGACGTAGCGGGAGAGCCTACAATGAGCAGTTCTTC. This codes for CASSKLGRSGRAYNEQFF.

The chain carries TRBV7-2 and TRBJ1-2; D gene uncertain. The CDR3 runs 12 residues. Germline CDR1 SGHTA, CDR2 FQGNSA. Between the trimmed V and J ends, which lost 5 bases and 6 bases, there was a span of 10 bases. The CDR3 coding sequence is TGTGCCAGCAGCCCCCGCAGTGATGGCTACACCTTC. It translates to CASSPRSDGYTF.

This clone was recorded only once. CDR3 protein: CASRPGLRSNQPQHF. DNA of the CDR3: TGTGCCAGTAGGCCGGGGTTGAGGAGCAATCAGCCCCAGCATTTT. This chain connects TRBV19 to TRBJ1-5; D gene unclear. V shed 6 bases and J shed 1 base, with 13 bases lying between them. Germline assignment: CDR1 LNHDA and CDR2 SQIVND (reference sequence). This CDR3 has 15 amino acids.

The chain joins TRBV3-1 (or the pseudogene TRBV3-2) to TRBJ1-2, with TRBD1 matching 12 bases. Trimming cost V 5 bases and J 13 bases; bases outside gene matches: 17. The CDR3 consists of 16 residues. Germline-derived CDR1 and CDR2 are LGHDT and YNNKEL (reference sequence). The CDR3 reads CASSFNSGQGAFRSTF. The CDR3 region has the DNA TGTGCCAGCAGCTTCAATTCGGGACAGGGGGCGTTCAGGTCCACCTTC.

This clone was detected once. The chain couples TRBV18 to TRBJ2-5; possibly TRBD1 for D (6 bases). Trimming cost V 6 bases and J 2 bases, with 13 bases left between them. Germline V gene data show CDR1 as KGHSH and CDR2 as LQKENI. This CDR3 region has 14 residues. CDR3 residues: CASSQVTGQETQYF. The CDR3 region has the DNA TGTGCCAGCTCCCAGGTGACAGGACAAGAGACCCAGTACTTC. Full variable domain (remainder filled in from reference TRBV18 and TRBJ2-5): NAGVMQNPRHLVRRRGQEARLRCSPMKGHSHVYWYRQLPEEGLKFMVYLQKENIIDESGMPKERFSAEFPKEGPSILRIQQVVRGDSAAYFCASSQVTGQETQYFGPGTRLLVL.

The chain is built from TRBV11-2 and TRBJ2-6, with D maybe TRBD1 (5 bases). The germline V gene encodes CDR1 SGHAT and CDR2 FQNNGV. The CDR3 has 17 residues. V was shortened by 0 bases and J by 4 bases, with 13 bases between the two germline ends. CDR3 nucleotides: TGTGCCAGCAGCTTAGACAGGGTAGTAAGCGGGGCCAACGTCCTGACTTTC. Translating gives CASSLDRVVSGANVLTF.

V and J are TRBV29-1 and TRBJ2-5, with 9 bases matching TRBD1. This CDR3 contains 12 residues. The germline V gene has CDR1 SQVTM and CDR2 ANQGSEA. V trimming: 7 bases; J trimming: 4 bases; junction bases outside the gene matches: 4. The CDR3 nucleotides are TGCAGCGGAAAGGACAGGGGAGAGACCCAGTACTTC. Residues: CSGKDRGETQYF.

The chain recombines TRBV6-2 or TRBV6-3 with TRBJ2-1, with 12 positions matching TRBD2. Germline V gene sequence: CDR1 MNHEY, CDR2 SVGEGT. Trimming at V came to 6 bases and at J to 9 bases, leaving 12 bases not matched to a gene. This CDR3 contains 16 residues. CDR3 nucleotides: TGTGCCAGCAGCCCTCGACTAGCGGGGGCTGGGGGTGAGCAGTTCTTC. Amino acid sequence: CASSPRLAGAGGEQFF.

The V gene is TRBV28, the J gene TRBJ2-1, with D tentatively TRBD2 (7 bases). Trimming pared 5 bases from V and 0 bases from J, leaving 14 bases between. The germline V gene encodes CDR1 MDHEN and CDR2 SYDVKM. This CDR3 spans 16 amino acids. The CDR3 DNA follows: TGTGCCAGCAGTCTCGGGGGCGGGAGCTCCTACAATGAGCAGTTCTTC. Translated, it gives CASSLGGGSSYNEQFF.

This clone turned up a few times. The chain is built from TRBV5-1 and TRBJ1-6; 8 bases align to TRBD1. Germline V gene sequence: CDR1 SGHRS, CDR2 YFSETQ. The V gene end was trimmed by 6 bases and the J gene end by 6 bases; junction bases not matched to a gene: 8. The CDR3 runs to 15 residues. CDR3 in amino acids: CASKYSGGPNSPLHF. As DNA, the CDR3 is TGCGCCAGCAAGTACTCAGGGGGCCCTAATTCACCCCTCCACTTT.

This clone showed up just a few times. The CDR3 nucleotides read TGTGCCAGTAGGGCCGGAGGAGGGCCCCGGCGGACCCAGTACTTC. Amino acid sequence: CASRAGGGPRRTQYF. This chain links TRBV19 with TRBJ2-5; D possibly corresponds to TRBD2 (6 bases). The length of the CDR3 is 15 residues. Deletions cut 6 bases from V and 7 bases from J, with 21 bases between. The germline CDR1 and CDR2 sequences are LNHDA and SQIVND (reference sequence).

The chain joins TRBV28 to TRBJ1-4, with D unclear. This CDR3 has 17 residues. The V gene lost 4 bases and the J gene lost 1 base, with 16 bases spanning the gap. Germline V gene sequence: CDR1 MDHEN, CDR2 SYDVKM. CDR3 bases: TGTGCCAGCAGTTCCCCCGCCGGGTTTGAAACTAATGAAAAACTGTTTTTT. Its translation is CASSSPAGFETNEKLFF. Full variable domain (remainder filled in from reference TRBV28 and TRBJ1-4): DVKVTQSSRYLVKRTGEKVFLECVQDMDHENMFWYRQDPGLGLRLIYFSYDVKMKEKGDIPEGYSVSREKKERFSLILESASTNQTSMYLCASSSPAGFETNEKLFFGSGTQLSVL.

This chain uses TRBV10-1 with TRBJ1-2; TRBD1 is a possible D gene (5 bases). Germline CDR1 and CDR2: WNHNN and SYGVQD (reference sequence). Trimming cost V 5 bases and J 5 bases, with 12 bases left between them. This CDR3 is built from 13 residues. The CDR3 region has the DNA TGCGCCAGCAGTTTCAACAGGAATTATGGCTACACCTTC. It specifies CASSFNRNYGYTF.

The rearrangement links TRBV6-5 to TRBJ2-7, with TRBD1 as a possible D gene (5 bases). Germline CDR1 reads MNHEY; CDR2 reads SVGAGI. With 6 bases removed from V and 2 bases from J, the gap between germline ends came to 11 bases. This CDR3 is built from 13 residues. The CDR3 sequence is CASRVPGTYEQYF. CDR3 in DNA: TGTGCCAGCAGGGTACCAGGGACCTACGAGCAGTACTTC.

The V call is TRBV5-1, the J call TRBJ1-6; 8 bases agree with TRBD1. V shed 7 bases, J shed 1 base, and the junction held 10 bases outside the gene matches. The CDR3 is 17 amino acids. Per germline, CDR1 SGHRS and CDR2 YFSETQ. The CDR3 spells CASSPAGGASYNSPLHF. CDR3 coding DNA: TGCGCCAGCTCCCCTGCAGGGGGCGCATCCTATAATTCACCCCTCCACTTT.

J is TRBJ2-1 and V is TRBV2; 12 bases are shared with TRBD2. J gave up 8 bases and V 6 bases, and 5 bases lay outside the gene matches. The length of the CDR3 is 14 residues. The germline V gene has CDR1 SNHLY and CDR2 FYNNEI. The CDR3 sequence: CASSLLAGGYEQFF. The CDR3 coding sequence is TGTGCCAGCAGCCTACTAGCGGGGGGTTATGAGCAGTTCTTC.

Written as DNA, the CDR3 is TGTGCCAGCAGCTTGGCCGGGTCTCAAGAGACCCAGTACTTC. The encoded protein is CASSLAGSQETQYF. The chain carries TRBV5-4 and TRBJ2-5; no reliable D call. Per germline, CDR1 SGHNT and CDR2 YYREEE (reference sequence). The V end lost 0 bases, the J end lost 2 bases, and 8 bases lay between the germline ends. CDR3 size: 14 residues.

This rearrangement joins TRBV5-3 to TRBJ2-7; 7 bases map to TRBD1. TRBV5-3 is known as an ORF, though its function is uncertain. V was clipped by 4 bases and J by 0 bases; unmatched bases: 10. The CDR3 is 16 residues long. The CDR3 spells CARSRTGDIVSYEQYF. CDR3 in DNA: TGTGCCAGAAGCCGGACAGGTGACATTGTCTCCTACGAGCAGTACTTC.

The chain employs TRBV2 and TRBJ2-5; 9 positions agree with TRBD2. The CDR3 sequence is 15 residues long. V lost 3 bases and J lost 9; bases outside the gene matches: 11. The germline V gene encodes CDR1 SNHLY and CDR2 FYNNEI. Here the CDR3 reads CASSDQGTSLLAQYF. The CDR3 DNA sequence: TGTGCCAGCAGTGATCAAGGGACTAGCCTACTAGCCCAGTACTTC.

V is TRBV6-5 and J is TRBJ1-2; 11 bases fit TRBD1. The CDR3 spans 15 residues. The germline V gene has CDR1 MNHEY and CDR2 SVGAGI. V shed 2 bases, J shed 8 bases, and the junction held 7 bases outside the gene matches. For the CDR3, the DNA is TGTGCCAGCAGTTACCGCCTGGGACAGGGGGAGGGCTACACCTTC. Residues: CASSYRLGQGEGYTF.

J is TRBJ2-1 and V is TRBV14; maybe TRBD2 (6 bases). This CDR3 has 17 amino acids. Germline V gives CDR1 SGHDN, CDR2 FVKESK. Trimming pared 1 base from V and 6 bases from J, leaving 19 bases between. The CDR3 loop is CASSQGSLGGASNEQFF. Here the CDR3 DNA reads TGTGCCAGCAGCCAAGGGTCCTTGGGCGGGGCCTCCAATGAGCAGTTCTTC. Supplemented by reference TRBV14 and TRBJ2-1, the full variable domain reads EAGVTQFPSHSVIEKGQTVTLRCDPISGHDNLYWYRRVMGKEIKFLLHFVKESKQDESGMPNNRFLAERTGGTYSTLKVQPAELEDSGVYFCASSQGSLGGASNEQFFGPGTRLTVL.

The chain links TRBV6-5 to TRBJ2-2, with D tentatively TRBD1 (6 bases). The germline gives CDR1 MNHEY, CDR2 SVGAGI. The CDR3 is made up of 14 amino acids. Trimming shortened V by 2 bases and J by 6 bases, and 10 bases separated the two germline ends. The CDR3 sequence: CASSYARGPGELFF. Here the CDR3 DNA reads TGTGCCAGCAGTTACGCCAGGGGTCCCGGGGAGCTGTTTTTT.

As for this clone: Other DNA sequences of this sample code for an identical CDR3. V is TRBV28 and J is TRBJ1-5; D ambiguous. In germline, CDR1 is MDHEN, CDR2 SYDVKM. This CDR3 is 18 amino acids long. Trimming left V 9 bases short and J 2 bases short, with 26 bases between. CDR3 sequence: CASSASWAEGKRNQPQHF. The CDR3 coding sequence is TGTGCCAGTAGCGCCTCTTGGGCAGAGGGCAAACGCAATCAGCCCCAGCATTTT.

The chain carries TRBV18 and TRBJ2-5; D is perhaps TRBD2 (6 bases). Trimming stripped 5 bases from V and 4 bases from J, with 23 bases between. The CDR3 has 17 amino acids. Germline CDR1 KGHSH, CDR2 LQKENI. CDR3 protein: CASSLTIRDFERETQYF. CDR3 nucleotides: TGTGCCAGCTCATTGACCATCCGGGACTTTGAACGAGAGACCCAGTACTTC.

The chain couples TRBV2 to TRBJ1-6, with TRBD1 matching over 8 bases. The CDR3 contains 14 residues. From germline, CDR1 is SNHLY and CDR2 FYNNEI. J lost 7 bases, V lost 3 bases, and 2 bases had no gene match. The CDR3 DNA follows: TGTGCCAGCAGTGAGGACAGGGTCAATTCACCCCTCCACTTT. Amino acids: CASSEDRVNSPLHF.